What follows are 24 T cell receptor beta chains derived from one specimen sequenced in a study of cytomegalovirus exposure and HLA in healthy donors. PCR involved 60 Vbeta and 13 Jbeta primers. Profiled with immunoSEQ multiplex PCR; TCRdb holds only in-frame clones, not every one. This table holds over 150,000 clones, 60% to 75% found once. The sequenced sample was PBMCs. These receptors originate from a man aged 18-30 years in good health and CMV-seronegative.

The chain joins TRBV10-3 to TRBJ2-5; D not resolved. This CDR3 spans 12 amino acids. Trimming stripped 7 bases from V and 7 bases from J, with 13 bases between. The germline V gene encodes CDR1 ENHRY and CDR2 SYGVKD. The CDR3 DNA is TGTGCCATCACCCTGCCGTCCGGGACCCAGTACTTC. Residues: CAITLPSGTQYF.

This clone was seen a few times. The CDR3 protein is CASSLWGGNEQYV. The CDR3 DNA is TGTGCCAGCAGTTTGTGGGGAGGGAACGAGCAGTACGTC. This chain links TRBV6-6 with TRBJ2-7; 7 nucleotides agree with TRBD2. The V gene end was trimmed by 4 bases and the J gene end by 5 bases; junction bases not matched to a gene: 5. The CDR3 length is 13 residues. CDR1 MNHNY and CDR2 SVGAGI come from the germline V gene (reference sequence).

The rearrangement uses TRBV2 and TRBJ1-4; D call uncertain. The CDR3 is 13 amino acids. Trimming removed 3 bases at V and 4 bases at J, with 6 bases between. Germline loops: CDR1 SNHLY, CDR2 FYNNEI. In nucleotides, the CDR3 is TGTGCCAGCAGTGAGGCTCTTAATGAAAAACTGTTTTTT. This sequence encodes CASSEALNEKLFF.

The chain uses TRBV4-2 and TRBJ2-2, with 7 bases aligning to TRBD2. Germline V lookup: CDR1 LGHNA, CDR2 YNFKEQ. This CDR3 is 17 amino acids long. The ends lost 1 base at V and 3 bases at J; junction bases unmatched: 8. The CDR3 sequence is CASSQVFAGDYTGELFF. CDR3 nucleotide sequence: TGTGCCAGCAGCCAAGTCTTTGCGGGGGACTACACCGGGGAGCTGTTTTTT.

There are a few counts of this clone. V gene TRBV19 combines with J gene TRBJ2-3; TRBD2 matches at 7 bases. Per the germline V gene, CDR1 is LNHDA and CDR2 is SQIVND (reference sequence). The ends lost 3 bases at V and 2 bases at J; junction bases unmatched: 8. The CDR3 spans 16 residues. The CDR3, as DNA: TGTGCCAGTAGTATTGGCCTAGCGGCCTCCACAGATACGCAGTATTTT. Translating gives CASSIGLAASTDTQYF.

The gene calls are TRBV19 and TRBJ1-1; D is perhaps TRBD1 (6 bases). The V and J ends lost 3 bases and 0 bases respectively, with 8 bases between them. CDR3 length: 14 amino acids. Germline values: CDR1 LNHDA, CDR2 SQIVND (reference sequence). CDR3 in DNA: TGTGCCAGTAGTATCACAGGGTTGAACACTGAAGCTTTCTTT. This sequence encodes CASSITGLNTEAFF.

This clone showed up just a few times. The chain carries TRBV10-3 and TRBJ2-2; tentatively, D is TRBD1 (6 bases). The V end lost 7 bases, the J end lost 2 bases, and 14 bases lay between the germline ends. Germline V gene sequence: CDR1 ENHRY, CDR2 SYGVKD. This CDR3 is 15 amino acids long. Here the CDR3 reads CAITRRDTNTGELFF. In DNA form, the CDR3 reads TGTGCCATCACTCGCCGGGACACCAACACCGGGGAGCTGTTTTTT.

CDR3 nucleotides: TGTGCCAGCAGCGTAGAAGGGGTCCCCTACGAGCAGTACTTC. This sequence encodes CASSVEGVPYEQYF. The V call is TRBV9, the J call TRBJ2-7, with a tentative D call TRBD1 (5 bases). Germline lookup yields CDR1 SGDLS and CDR2 YYNGEE. The CDR3 sequence is 14 residues long. V dropped 0 bases and J dropped 2 bases, with 9 bases sitting between them.

The gene calls are TRBV5-6 and TRBJ1-5; TRBD1 matches at 7 bases. The length of the CDR3 is 16 residues. The ends lost 1 base at V and 5 bases at J; junction bases unmatched: 9. CDR1 is SGHDT, CDR2 YYEEEE, per germline. CDR3 residues: CASSLYRGLGHQPQHF. As DNA, the CDR3 is TGTGCCAGCAGCTTGTACAGGGGACTGGGCCATCAGCCCCAGCATTTT. The full variable domain, with the rest looked up from reference TRBV5-6 and TRBJ1-5, is DAGVTQSPTHLIKTRGQQVTLRCSPKSGHDTVSWYQQALGQGPQFIFQYYEEEERQRGNFPDRFSGHQFPNYSSELNVNALLLGDSALYLCASSLYRGLGHQPQHFGDGTRLSIL.

V usage is TRBV15 and J usage is TRBJ1-4; maybe TRBD1 (6 bases). Looked up from germline, CDR1 is LNHNV and CDR2 is YYDKDF (reference sequence). V shed 3 bases and J shed 7 bases, with 15 bases lying between them. The length of the CDR3 is 15 residues. The CDR3 loop reads CATSREQGFGEKLFF. The CDR3 nucleotides read TGTGCCACCAGCAGGGAGCAGGGGTTTGGTGAAAAACTGTTTTTT.

The chain couples TRBV28 to TRBJ1-5; TRBD1 matches at 9 bases. Looked up from germline, CDR1 is MDHEN and CDR2 is SYDVKM. The CDR3 runs 14 residues. V lost 4 bases to trimming and J lost 8 bases; unmatched junction nucleotides: 6. CDR3 coding DNA: TGTGCCAGCAGTTCTACAGGGGGCGGGAAGCCCCAGCATTTT. This sequence encodes CASSSTGGGKPQHF. Based on the CDR3 plus reference TRBV28 and TRBJ1-5, the full variable domain is DVKVTQSSRYLVKRTGEKVFLECVQDMDHENMFWYRQDPGLGLRLIYFSYDVKMKEKGDIPEGYSVSREKKERFSLILESASTNQTSMYLCASSSTGGGKPQHFGDGTRLSIL.

The V call is TRBV28, the J call TRBJ1-5, with D possibly TRBD1 on 6 matching bases. Trimming left V 6 bases short and J 6 bases short, with 21 bases between. The CDR3 has 16 residues. Germline V CDR1 and CDR2: MDHEN, SYDVKM. CDR3 sequence reads: CASRPSRHPRGQPQHF. The CDR3 nucleotides are TGTGCCAGCAGGCCCAGCAGGCATCCCAGGGGTCAGCCCCAGCATTTT.

The V and J genes are TRBV19 and TRBJ1-1; 7 bases are a match to TRBD1. The CDR3 is made up of 14 amino acids. Germline CDR1 LNHDA, CDR2 SQIVND (reference sequence). J gave up 0 bases and V 9 bases, and 7 bases lay outside the gene matches. The CDR3 protein is CASAGGDMNTEAFF. The CDR3 nucleotides are TGTGCCAGCGCAGGGGGAGATATGAACACTGAAGCTTTCTTT.

This clone was counted a few times. J is TRBJ1-2 and V is TRBV5-1; 10 nucleotides match TRBD1. The CDR3 length is 17 residues. With 3 bases clipped from V and 0 bases from J, the junction kept 8 bases outside the gene matches. The germline V gene has CDR1 SGHRS and CDR2 YFSETQ. The CDR3 coding sequence is TGCGCCAGCAGCTGGGGGACAGGGGAAAGAGCTAACTATGGCTACACCTTC. Protein product: CASSWGTGERANYGYTF.

J is TRBJ2-4 and V is TRBV5-8; 9 bases agree with TRBD1. Germline CDR1 reads SGHTS; CDR2 reads YDEGEE. The J segment lost 0 bases and the V segment lost 4 bases, leaving 5 bases of the junction unmatched. The CDR3 contains 16 residues. As DNA, the CDR3 is TGTGCCAGCAGCCTGGGACAGGGACGAGCCAAAAACATTCAGTACTTC. Amino acids: CASSLGQGRAKNIQYF.

The J gene is TRBJ1-6, the V gene TRBV7-9, with D possibly matching TRBD1 (5 bases). The CDR3 is made up of 15 amino acids. Trimming pared 1 base from V and 10 bases from J, leaving 14 bases between. Germline V lookup: CDR1 SEHNR, CDR2 FQNEAQ (reference sequence). The CDR3, as DNA: TGTGCCAGCAGCTTAGGGGTAGGGGAACGCTCACCCCTCCACTTT. Its translation is CASSLGVGERSPLHF.

J is TRBJ1-4 and V is TRBV29-1; TRBD1 aligns across 7 bases. CDR3 length: 13 amino acids. Germline lookup yields CDR1 SQVTM and CDR2 ANQGSEA. After removal of 7 bases from V and 8 bases from J, the junction contained 10 bases not matched to a gene. The chain's CDR3 is CSAQQGRGEKLFF. The CDR3, as DNA: TGCAGCGCACAACAGGGGAGAGGAGAAAAACTGTTTTTT.

The DNA of the CDR3 is TGTGCCAGCAGTGAAGCGCTGAGAGGGAATTCACCCCTCCACTTT. This sequence encodes CASSEALRGNSPLHF. The rearrangement links TRBV2 to TRBJ1-6; D unresolved. The CDR3 covers 15 residues. CDR1 is SNHLY and CDR2 is FYNNEI in the germline V gene. Trimming left V 0 bases short and J 7 bases short, with 10 bases between. The full variable domain, in which reference TRBV2 and TRBJ1-6 provide the parts outside the CDR3, is EPEVTQTPSHQVTQMGQEVILRCVPISNHLYFYWYRQILGQKVEFLVSFYNNEISEKSEIFDDQFSVERPDGSNFTLKIRSTKLEDSAMYFCASSEALRGNSPLHFGNGTRLTVT.

This chain connects TRBV12-5 to TRBJ1-1; 8 bases map to TRBD1. The CDR3 contains 15 residues. The germline CDR1 and CDR2 sequences are LGHNT and FRNRAP. The trim removed 8 bases at V and 4 bases at J, leaving 12 bases unmatched. The CDR3 nucleotides are TGTGCTAGTAAGTGGACAGGGAACTTGGGCACTGAAGCTTTCTTT. Its protein product is CASKWTGNLGTEAFF.

This chain connects TRBV19 to TRBJ2-2, with 7 bases matching TRBD1. Germline trimming cut 3 bases from V and 4 bases from J; bases unmatched to any gene: 2. This CDR3 region has 14 residues. Germline V CDR1 and CDR2: LNHDA, SQIVND (reference sequence). CDR3 DNA: TGTGCCAGTAGTATCCGGGACAGCACCGGGGAGCTGTTTTTT. This encodes CASSIRDSTGELFF. Complete variable domain (other parts from reference TRBV19 and TRBJ2-2): DGGITQSPKYLFRKEGQNVTLSCEQNLNHDAMYWYRQDPGQGLRLIYYSQIVNDFQKGDIAEGYSVSREKKESFPLTVTSAQKNPTAFYLCASSIRDSTGELFFGEGSRLTVL.

The CDR3 nucleotides read TGTGCCAGCAGTTCCACCCCGGGACTGGCGAACACCGGGGAGCTGTTTTTT. This sequence encodes CASSSTPGLANTGELFF. The V and J genes are TRBV11-2 and TRBJ2-2, with D possibly being TRBD2 (6 bases). Germline-derived CDR1 and CDR2 are SGHAT and FQNNGV. The CDR3 extends over 17 amino acids. Trimming shortened V by 6 bases and J by 0 bases, and 17 bases separated the two germline ends. Together with reference TRBV11-2 and TRBJ2-2, the CDR3 gives the full variable domain: EAGVAQSPRYKIIEKRQSVAFWCNPISGHATLYWYQQILGQGPKLLIQFQNNGVVDDSQLPKDRFSAERLKGVDSTLKIQPAKLEDSAVYLCASSSTPGLANTGELFFGEGSRLTVL.

The V gene is TRBV6-6, the J gene TRBJ1-1, with TRBD1 identical over 7 bases. The CDR3 sequence is 14 residues long. Trimming removed 7 bases from V and 5 bases from J; junction bases left unmatched: 10. Germline V lookup: CDR1 MNHNY, CDR2 SVGAGI (reference sequence). The CDR3 loop reads CASIPTGPRTEAFF. CDR3 sequence (DNA): TGTGCCAGCATCCCGACAGGGCCGAGGACTGAAGCTTTCTTT.

This clone showed up just a few times. CDR3 amino acids: CASSFPGTAVNTEAFF. The CDR3 bases are TGTGCCAGCAGCTTCCCCGGGACAGCGGTGAACACTGAAGCTTTCTTT. This chain connects TRBV7-8 to TRBJ1-1; 7 nucleotides agree with TRBD1. From germline, CDR1 is SGHVS and CDR2 FQNEAQ. The CDR3 has 16 amino acids. V lost 3 bases and J lost 0; bases outside the gene matches: 7.

The rearrangement joins TRBV11-1 to TRBJ2-3, with 7 positions matching TRBD1. Germline CDR1 SGHAT, CDR2 FQDESV (reference sequence). V lost 2 bases and J lost 6; bases outside the gene matches: 8. This CDR3 contains 15 residues. CDR3 loop: CASSLIKGALDTQYF. The CDR3 DNA follows: TGTGCCAGCAGCTTAATAAAGGGGGCGCTGGATACGCAGTATTTT.